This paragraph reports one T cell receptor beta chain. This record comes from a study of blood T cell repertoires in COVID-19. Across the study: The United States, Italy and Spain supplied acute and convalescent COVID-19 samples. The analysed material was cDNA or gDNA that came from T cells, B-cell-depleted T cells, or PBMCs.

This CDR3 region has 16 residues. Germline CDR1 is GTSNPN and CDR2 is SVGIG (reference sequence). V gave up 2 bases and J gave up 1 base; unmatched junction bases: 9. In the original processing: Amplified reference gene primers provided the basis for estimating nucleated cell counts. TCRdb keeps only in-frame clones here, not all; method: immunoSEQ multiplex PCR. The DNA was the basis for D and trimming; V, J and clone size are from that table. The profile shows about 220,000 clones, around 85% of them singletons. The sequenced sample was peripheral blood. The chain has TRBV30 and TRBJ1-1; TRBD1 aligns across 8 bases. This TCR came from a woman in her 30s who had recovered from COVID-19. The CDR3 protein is CAWSPPGGGWNTEAFF. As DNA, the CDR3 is TGTGCCTGGAGTCCACCAGGGGGCGGGTGGAACACTGAAGCTTTCTTT.